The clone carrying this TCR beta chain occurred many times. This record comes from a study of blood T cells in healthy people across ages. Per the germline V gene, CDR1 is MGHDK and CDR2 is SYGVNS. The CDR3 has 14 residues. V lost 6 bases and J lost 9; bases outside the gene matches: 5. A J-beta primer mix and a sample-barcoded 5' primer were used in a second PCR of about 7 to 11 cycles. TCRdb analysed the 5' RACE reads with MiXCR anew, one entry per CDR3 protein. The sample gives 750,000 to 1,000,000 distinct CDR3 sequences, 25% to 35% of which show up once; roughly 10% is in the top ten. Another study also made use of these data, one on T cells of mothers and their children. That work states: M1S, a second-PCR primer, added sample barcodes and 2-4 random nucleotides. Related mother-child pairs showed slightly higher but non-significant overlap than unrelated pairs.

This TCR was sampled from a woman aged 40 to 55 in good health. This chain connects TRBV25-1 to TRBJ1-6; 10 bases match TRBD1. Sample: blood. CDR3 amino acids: CASSSTGGSSPLHF. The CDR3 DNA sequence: TGTGCCAGCAGCTCGACAGGGGGCAGTTCACCCCTCCACTTT.